The rows below give T cell receptor beta chains drawn from one sample of a study of identical twins. In TCRdb, the 5' RACE reads were re-called with MiXCR into one record per CDR3 protein. Of more than 400,000 distinct CDR3 sequences listed, roughly 15% are singletons. The same sample was also used in a study of yellow fever vaccine responses in identical twins.

Sample: CD4+ T cells sorted from blood. The receptors originated from a woman aged 18 to 35 in good health. Each CDR3 is given with its conserved first and last residue. The D gene is left open where the match is weak. A row's size may be missing; if present it is once, few, many or a size class.

j_call d_call clone_size v_call cdr3_nt cdr3_aa
TRBJ1-2 - many TRBV5-1 TGCGCCAGCAGTTACGCCGACTATGGCTACACCTTC CASSYADYGYTF
TRBJ2-7 TRBD1 few TRBV6-5 TGTGCCAGCAGTTACCGGGCAGGGGGTGACTACGAGCAGTACTTC CASSYRAGGDYEQYF
TRBJ1-6 - - TRBV7-6 TGTGCCAGCAGCTCCGGGCCATATAATTCACCCCTCCACTTT CASSSGPYNSPLHF
TRBJ2-1 TRBD2 few TRBV20-1 TGCAGTGCTAGAGATACTAGCGGGAGTCCATTCTTCTCCTACAATGAGCAGTTCTTC CSARDTSGSPFFSYNEQFF
TRBJ1-5 - - TRBV6-1 TGTGCCAGCAGACAGGGTCTAGGCAATCAGCCCCAGCATTTT CASRQGLGNQPQHF
TRBJ2-1 - few TRBV5-1 TGCGCCAGCAGCTTGATTGTGGCGCGGTTATCCTACAATGAGCAGTTCTTC CASSLIVARLSYNEQFF
TRBJ2-7 - - TRBV7-2 TGTGCCAGCAGCTTATCCCGACAGGTCCTTAACGAGCAGTACTTC CASSLSRQVLNEQYF
TRBJ2-1 TRBD2 few TRBV7-9 TGTGCCAGCAGCCTGACTAGCGGGGGGAATGTCTACAATGAGCAGTTCTTC CASSLTSGGNVYNEQFF
TRBJ2-1 - - TRBV5-1 TGCGCCAGCGGGCCCGGGGGCCTATACAATGAGCAGTTCTTC CASGPGGLYNEQFF
TRBJ1-6 TRBD1 few TRBV14 TGTGCCAGCAGCTGGGACAGGGAGAGTTCACCCCTCCACTTT CASSWDRESSPLHF
TRBJ1-2 - - TRBV20-1 TGCAGTGCTAGTAAGGGATTCTATGGCTACACCTTC CSASKGFYGYTF
TRBJ2-1 TRBD1 few TRBV29-1 TGCAGCGTTGAGGAGTCGATCCGGGACAGGGGTCGTAGCTCCTACAATGAGCAGTTCTTC CSVEESIRDRGRSSYNEQFF
TRBJ2-1 - few TRBV3-1 TGTGCCAGCAGCCCGGACCTGGGGGAGCAGTTCTTC CASSPDLGEQFF
TRBJ2-2 TRBD1 - TRBV12-3/TRBV12-4 TGTGCCAGCAGTCAACAGGGGGCTCCCGGGGAGCTGTTTTTT CASSQQGAPGELFF
TRBJ1-1 TRBD1 few TRBV5-6 TGTGCCAGCAGCCTATTTAGGACAGGGGGCACTGAAGCTTTCTTT CASSLFRTGGTEAFF
TRBJ2-1 - - TRBV12-3/TRBV12-4 TGTGCCAGCAGTGGGGGACTCCTGCAGTTCTTC CASSGGLLQFF
TRBJ1-1 - many TRBV29-1 TGCAGCGTTGTGTCTTCAGGGGTGGCCCTTGAAGCTTTCTTT CSVVSSGVALEAFF
TRBJ1-1 TRBD1 many TRBV5-1 TGCGCCAGCAGCCCCACCCCAACTGGCGCGGGACAGGGGACCTACCCCACTGAAGCTTTCTTT CASSPTPTGAGQGTYPTEAFF
TRBJ2-7 - - TRBV20-1 TGCAGTGCTAGTCTAACGGCGGGGGCGTCCTACGAGCAGTACTTC CSASLTAGASYEQYF
TRBJ2-3 - - TRBV20-1 TGCAGTGCTAGAGGGGCGGGACAGCCTAGCACAGATACGCAGTATTTT CSARGAGQPSTDTQYF
TRBJ1-4 - few TRBV7-9 TGTGCCAGCAGCCAAGGGGAGGTTCCACCTGAAAAACTGTTTTTT CASSQGEVPPEKLFF
TRBJ1-2 TRBD1 - TRBV6-1 TGTGCCAGCAGGACCGACAGGGCCTCAGGCTACACCTTC CASRTDRASGYTF
TRBJ2-5 TRBD1 few TRBV11-1 TGTGCCAGCAGCATGCGACAGGGAACCACCATAAAGGGAGAGACCCAGTACTTC CASSMRQGTTIKGETQYF
TRBJ2-5 - - TRBV24-1 TGTGCCACCAGTGACGACAAGGGCAAGGCCCAGTACTTC CATSDDKGKAQYF
TRBJ1-1 - few TRBV20-1 TGCAGTGCTCAGTATACAAACAGCGTCACTGAAGCTTTCTTT CSAQYTNSVTEAFF
TRBJ1-6 TRBD1 many TRBV5-1 TGTGCCAGCAGTCCCGGGACAGTAAATTCACCCCTCCACTTT CASSPGTVNSPLHF
TRBJ2-4 - many TRBV21-1 TGTGCCAGCAGCAATCGGAGGCCTAAAAATGTAGCCAAAAACATTCAGTACTTC CASSNRRPKNVAKNIQYF
TRBJ2-7 TRBD1 few TRBV7-2 TGTGCCAGCAGCTTATCGGTGACAGGGGGCGCCTTACGTCCCTACGAGCAGTACTTC CASSLSVTGGALRPYEQYF
TRBJ2-3 TRBD2 many TRBV10-3 TGTGCCATCAGTGAGTCTCGGGGGGGAACAGATACGCAGTATTTT CAISESRGGTDTQYF
TRBJ2-2 TRBD2 few TRBV11-2 TGTGCCAGCAGCTTAGGGTCATGGGAGGGCACCGGGGAGCTGTTTTTT CASSLGSWEGTGELFF
TRBJ2-1 - many TRBV2 TGTGCCAGCAGTGAAAGTTCCAGGGGCAATGAGCAGTTCTTC CASSESSRGNEQFF
TRBJ1-1 - - TRBV7-2 TGTGCCAGCAGCTCAGAATCCTACACTGAAGCTTTCTTT CASSSESYTEAFF
TRBJ2-1 TRBD2 few TRBV18 TGTGCCAGCTCACCTCCAAGAGCGGGAGTCCACAATGAGCAGTTCTTC CASSPPRAGVHNEQFF
TRBJ1-1 - - TRBV5-1 TGCGCCAGCACGGGGGAGTTGGTCACTGAAGCTTTCTTT CASTGELVTEAFF
TRBJ1-2 - few TRBV6-5 TGTGCCAGCAGTTCGCTCGGGGGTAAAAATGGCTACACCTTC CASSSLGGKNGYTF
TRBJ2-6 - - TRBV6-1 TGTGCCAGCACCCGACAGACGTTCTCTGGGGCCAACGTCCTGACTTTC CASTRQTFSGANVLTF
TRBJ1-6 - few TRBV28 TGTGCCAGCGGGCGCGATTCACCCCTCCACTTT CASGRDSPLHF
TRBJ2-2 - - TRBV7-6 TGTGCCAGCAGCCAGGACGGGTGGAGCGGGGAGCTGTTTTTT CASSQDGWSGELFF
TRBJ2-3 - many TRBV11-3 TGTGCCAGCAGCTTATATTCAGTATCGGCAGATACGCAGTATTTT CASSLYSVSADTQYF
TRBJ2-7 TRBD2 - TRBV20-1 TGCAGTGCCTACGGACTAGCGGAAACCTACGAGCAGTACTTC CSAYGLAETYEQYF
TRBJ2-7 - - TRBV19 TGTGCCAGTATTTTTGGAGACTATTATTACGAGCAGTACTTC CASIFGDYYYEQYF
TRBJ1-1 TRBD1 few TRBV5-1 TGCGCCAGCAGCTGGACAGGGGAGGGCACTGAAGCTTTCTTT CASSWTGEGTEAFF
TRBJ1-2 TRBD1 few TRBV5-1 TGCGCCAGCAGCTATGGATCAGGACAGGGGGCGCGGACTAACTATGGCTACACCTTC CASSYGSGQGARTNYGYTF
TRBJ2-7 TRBD2 - TRBV5-1 TGCGCCAGCAGCAAAAGGACTAGCGATACCTACGAGCAGTACTTC CASSKRTSDTYEQYF
TRBJ1-3 - few TRBV12-3/TRBV12-4 TGTGCCAGCAGTTTACGTTCTGGGCACACCATATATTTT CASSLRSGHTIYF
TRBJ2-1 TRBD1 many TRBV6-1 TGTGCCAGCACTCCCAGGGGGCAAATTGGTGAGCAGTTCTTC CASTPRGQIGEQFF
TRBJ2-5 TRBD2 - TRBV15 TGTGCCACCAGCAAACCCCCTCTAGCGGGGGGACCCGGCGGAGAGACCCAGTACTTC CATSKPPLAGGPGGETQYF
TRBJ2-1 - - TRBV20-1 TGCAGTGCTAGTAACAATGAGCAGTTCTTC CSASNNEQFF
TRBJ2-3 TRBD2 - TRBV20-1 TGCAGTGCTAGAGCGGGGCTAGCGGTCACAGATACGCAGTATTTT CSARAGLAVTDTQYF
TRBJ1-5 - many TRBV29-1 TGCAGCGTTGGGGACAGCAATCAGCCCCAGCATTTT CSVGDSNQPQHF
TRBJ1-1 - few TRBV20-1 TGCAGTGCTAGTGCCCCGGCAGTGGCGAACACTGAAGCTTTCTTT CSASAPAVANTEAFF
TRBJ2-5 - - TRBV7-2 TGTGCCAGCAGCTCCCCGAGAGCAAGGCGGGAGACCCAGTACTTC CASSSPRARRETQYF
TRBJ1-1 - many TRBV4-1 TGCGCCAGCAGCCAACGCGGTACTGAAGCTTTCTTT CASSQRGTEAFF
TRBJ1-6 TRBD1 few TRBV18 TGTGCCAGCTCATCCGGGACAGGGTCTTCTGATTCACCCCTCCACTTT CASSSGTGSSDSPLHF
TRBJ2-3 - few TRBV12-3/TRBV12-4 TGTGCCAGCAGTTTAGCGGGAGTTAGGGTAGATACGCAGTATTTT CASSLAGVRVDTQYF